This T cell receptor (beta chain) was captured in a study of blood T cell repertoires in COVID-19. This clone has only one observation. Sequencing was performed with immunoSEQ multiplex PCR; in TCRdb, only in-frame clones are kept and a portion is missing. The sample includes almost 400,000 clones, over 75% seen only once; the top ten take roughly 0.97%. Deletions cut 3 bases from V and 8 bases from J, with 7 bases between. The CDR3 length is 12 residues. The clonotype was recovered from a woman between 25 and 40 years old with acute COVID-19. The V gene is TRBV12-3 or TRBV12-4, the J gene TRBJ1-4; D not certain. The specimen sequenced was PBMCs or T cells enriched from blood (not recorded which). This chain's CDR3 is CASSFSVEKLFF. CDR3 nucleotide sequence: TGTGCCAGCAGTTTTTCCGTGGAAAAACTGTTTTTT.